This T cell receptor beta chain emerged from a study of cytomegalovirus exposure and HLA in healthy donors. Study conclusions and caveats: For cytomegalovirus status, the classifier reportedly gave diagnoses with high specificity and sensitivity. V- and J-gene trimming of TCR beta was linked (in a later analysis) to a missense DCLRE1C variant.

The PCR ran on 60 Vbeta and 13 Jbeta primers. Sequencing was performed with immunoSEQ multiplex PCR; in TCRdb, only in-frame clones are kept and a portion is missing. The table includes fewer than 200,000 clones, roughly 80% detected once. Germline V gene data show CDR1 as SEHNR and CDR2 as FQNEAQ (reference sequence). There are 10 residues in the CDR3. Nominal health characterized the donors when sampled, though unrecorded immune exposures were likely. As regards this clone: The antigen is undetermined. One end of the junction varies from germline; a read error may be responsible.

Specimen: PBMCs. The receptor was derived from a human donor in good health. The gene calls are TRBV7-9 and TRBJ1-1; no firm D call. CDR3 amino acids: CSSSLTEAFF. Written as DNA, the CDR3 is TGTTCCAGCAGCCTCACTGAAGCTTTCTTT.